The clone carrying this T cell receptor beta chain was counted only a few times. Its antigen remains unknown. Isolated RNA was reverse transcribed in full, so expressed TCRB transcripts were sequenced. TCRdb keeps only in-frame clones here, not all; method: immunoSEQ multiplex PCR. The sample shows roughly 500,000 clones, approximately 28% of them seen only once. CDR1 and CDR2 (germline): MGHRA, YSYEKL. This CDR3 region has 15 residues. V shed 0 bases and J shed 9 bases, with 12 bases lying between them. These data come from a study of beta chain features in type 1 diabetes. Study-wide context: Healthy donors and patients showed comparable age, gender and cell yields. The study, taken as a whole, reports: The study found moderately but significantly shorter TCRB CDR3s in all four CD4+ subsets of Type 1 diabetes patients. Patients with type 1 diabetes showed fewer VDJ junction insertions and more deletions.

The TCR comes from a man aged 18 to 30 in good health. Sequenced sample: naive CD4+ T cells from blood. The chain uses TRBV4-1 and TRBJ1-6, with D unresolved. The CDR3 coding sequence is TGCGCCAGCAGCCAAGATGAGAGGTGGTCTTCACCCCTCCACTTT. Protein product: CASSQDERWSSPLHF.